A selection of T cell receptor beta chains follows, all from one sample in a study of regulatory T cells in long-lasting Graves disease. TCRdb passed the multiplex PCR reads through MiXCR, listing each CDR3 protein once. This sample has roughly 400,000 distinct CDR3 sequences, with 15% found just once. These same records also appear under a second study, on T cells in Graves' hyperthyroidism and ophthalmopathy.

The sample in question was peripheral blood mononuclear cells (PBMCs), obtained at new diagnosis, from a patient treated with antithyroid drugs. The receptors stem from a woman aged 35 to 49 with Graves disease. The CDR3 runs from the conserved cysteine through the conserved F or W. The D gene is left open where the match is weak. The listing skips clone size in some rows; elsewhere it reads once, few, many or a size class.

abundance: many
d_gene: NA
j_gene: TRBJ2-1
v_gene: TRBV10-1
CDR3nt: TGCGCCAGCAGTGGGGGGGGGGGCAACAATGAGCAGTTCTTC
CDR3aa: CASSGGGGNNEQFF

abundance: NA
d_gene: NA
j_gene: TRBJ2-5
v_gene: TRBV7-2
CDR3nt: TGTGCCAGCAGCCAAAACCAAGAGACCCAGTACTTC
CDR3aa: CASSQNQETQYF

abundance: NA
d_gene: TRBD1
j_gene: TRBJ2-5
v_gene: TRBV5-6
CDR3nt: TGTGCCAGCAGCCTCGGGACAGGGAACCAAGAGACCCAGTACTTC
CDR3aa: CASSLGTGNQETQYF

abundance: many
d_gene: NA
j_gene: TRBJ2-2
v_gene: TRBV5-1
CDR3nt: TGCGCCAGCAGCTTTAGCGCAACGAACACCGGGGAGCTGTTTTTT
CDR3aa: CASSFSATNTGELFF

abundance: many
d_gene: NA
j_gene: TRBJ1-1
v_gene: TRBV4-1
CDR3nt: TGCGCCAGCCAATTTGGCCGGAACACTGAAGCTTTCTTT
CDR3aa: CASQFGRNTEAFF

abundance: many
d_gene: NA
j_gene: TRBJ2-3
v_gene: TRBV29-1
CDR3nt: TGCAGCGTTGATCGGGTCTTTGGAGATACGCAGTATTTT
CDR3aa: CSVDRVFGDTQYF

abundance: few
d_gene: NA
j_gene: TRBJ1-2
v_gene: TRBV7-2
CDR3nt: TGTGCCAGCAGCTTAGGTCCGGACTATGGCTACACCTTC
CDR3aa: CASSLGPDYGYTF

abundance: NA
d_gene: NA
j_gene: TRBJ2-1
v_gene: TRBV30
CDR3nt: TGTGCCTGGAGTGCCCTGGCGGGACCCTACAATGAGCAGTTCTTC
CDR3aa: CAWSALAGPYNEQFF

abundance: NA
d_gene: NA
j_gene: TRBJ1-2
v_gene: TRBV6-1
CDR3nt: TGTGCCAGCAGTCCAGGGGATTTAGAGGGCTACACCTTC
CDR3aa: CASSPGDLEGYTF

abundance: NA
d_gene: TRBD2
j_gene: TRBJ2-2
v_gene: TRBV5-6
CDR3nt: TGTGCCAGCAGCGAGACTAGCGGGAGAACCGGGGAGCTGTTTTTT
CDR3aa: CASSETSGRTGELFF

abundance: many
d_gene: NA
j_gene: TRBJ2-1
v_gene: TRBV7-6
CDR3nt: TGTGCCAGCACTCCCCGAAGTCTTATAGGGGCTACCTACAATGAGCAGTTCTTC
CDR3aa: CASTPRSLIGATYNEQFF

abundance: many
d_gene: TRBD1
j_gene: TRBJ1-2
v_gene: TRBV28
CDR3nt: TGTGCCAGCAGTTTCGGGACAGTGAACTATGGCTACACCTTC
CDR3aa: CASSFGTVNYGYTF

abundance: few
d_gene: NA
j_gene: TRBJ2-3
v_gene: TRBV9
CDR3nt: TGTGCCAGCAGCCAAGGGGCGGGGGCCCCAGTGCAGTATTTT
CDR3aa: CASSQGAGAPVQYF

abundance: many
d_gene: NA
j_gene: TRBJ2-3
v_gene: TRBV3-1
CDR3nt: TGTGCCAGCAGCTTACAGGTCAGCACAGATACGCAGTATTTT
CDR3aa: CASSLQVSTDTQYF

abundance: many
d_gene: TRBD1
j_gene: TRBJ1-1
v_gene: TRBV6-2/TRBV6-3
CDR3nt: TGTGCCAGCAGTTACGGACAGGGGGGCGCTGAAGCTTTCTTT
CDR3aa: CASSYGQGGAEAFF

abundance: NA
d_gene: TRBD1
j_gene: TRBJ1-5
v_gene: TRBV27
CDR3nt: TGTGCCAGCAGTGCAGGGACAGTCAATCAGCCCCAGCATTTT
CDR3aa: CASSAGTVNQPQHF

abundance: many
d_gene: NA
j_gene: TRBJ2-3
v_gene: TRBV11-1
CDR3nt: TGTGCCAGCAGCTTGGGGGGGGCCGTGTCGGATACGCAGTATTTT
CDR3aa: CASSLGGAVSDTQYF

abundance: many
d_gene: TRBD2
j_gene: TRBJ2-1
v_gene: TRBV11-2
CDR3nt: TGTGCCAGCACGGGGGGGGGTGAGCAGTTCTTC
CDR3aa: CASTGGGEQFF

abundance: few
d_gene: TRBD2
j_gene: TRBJ2-7
v_gene: TRBV12-3/TRBV12-4
CDR3nt: TGCGCCAGCAGCCCCTACGGGCGGGAGGTGACCCCGGAGCAGTACTTC
CDR3aa: CASSPYGREVTPEQYF

abundance: many
d_gene: NA
j_gene: TRBJ1-6
v_gene: TRBV12-3/TRBV12-4
CDR3nt: TGTGCCAGCACCCTACAGGGTTATAATTCACCCCTCCACTTT
CDR3aa: CASTLQGYNSPLHF

abundance: many
d_gene: NA
j_gene: TRBJ2-3
v_gene: TRBV2
CDR3nt: TGTGCCAGCAGTGAAGCAAGGGTTGGGACAGATACGCAGTATTTT
CDR3aa: CASSEARVGTDTQYF

abundance: many
d_gene: TRBD2
j_gene: TRBJ2-7
v_gene: TRBV20-1
CDR3nt: TGCAGTGCTAGTAAGTCTAGCGGGATCAGCGAGCAGTACTTC
CDR3aa: CSASKSSGISEQYF

abundance: few
d_gene: NA
j_gene: TRBJ2-6
v_gene: TRBV13
CDR3nt: TGTGCCAGCAAGGGGGAAGGCTCTGGGGCCAACGTCCTGACTTTC
CDR3aa: CASKGEGSGANVLTF

abundance: many
d_gene: TRBD1
j_gene: TRBJ2-1
v_gene: TRBV6-1
CDR3nt: TGTGCCAGCAGAAAAACAGGGGGCGTAGAGCAGTTCTTC
CDR3aa: CASRKTGGVEQFF

abundance: many
d_gene: TRBD1
j_gene: TRBJ2-1
v_gene: TRBV28
CDR3nt: TGTGCCAGCAGTACAACAGGGGCGTTAATCAGGAAGCAGTTCTTC
CDR3aa: CASSTTGALIRKQFF

abundance: once
d_gene: NA
j_gene: TRBJ2-2
v_gene: TRBV2
CDR3nt: TGTGCCAGCAGTGAAAGGTGGGCAGGGGCCGGGGAGCTGTTTTTT
CDR3aa: CASSERWAGAGELFF

abundance: many
d_gene: TRBD2
j_gene: TRBJ2-1
v_gene: TRBV27
CDR3nt: TGTGCCAGCAGTCCCGGGACTAGCGGGAAGAGCTCCTACAATGAGCAGTTCTTC
CDR3aa: CASSPGTSGKSSYNEQFF

abundance: many
d_gene: NA
j_gene: TRBJ1-2
v_gene: TRBV12-3/TRBV12-4
CDR3nt: TGTGCCAGCAGACCCGGACAGAACCTCTATGGCTACACCTTC
CDR3aa: CASRPGQNLYGYTF

abundance: many
d_gene: TRBD2
j_gene: TRBJ2-2
v_gene: TRBV6-1
CDR3nt: TGTGCCAGCAGTCCACTTGTGGGAGGGCCTAACACCGGGGAGCTGTTTTTT
CDR3aa: CASSPLVGGPNTGELFF

abundance: few
d_gene: TRBD2
j_gene: TRBJ2-3
v_gene: TRBV10-3
CDR3nt: TGTGCCATCAGTGGACTAGCGACAGATACGCAGTATTTT
CDR3aa: CAISGLATDTQYF

abundance: NA
d_gene: NA
j_gene: TRBJ1-5
v_gene: TRBV20-1
CDR3nt: TGCAGTGCTAGAGAACAGGGACGTGGGCCCCAGCATTTT
CDR3aa: CSAREQGRGPQHF

abundance: many
d_gene: TRBD2
j_gene: TRBJ2-3
v_gene: TRBV9
CDR3nt: TGTGCCAGCAGCGCTAGCGGGAGGTCTGATACGCAGTATTTT
CDR3aa: CASSASGRSDTQYF

abundance: NA
d_gene: NA
j_gene: TRBJ1-1
v_gene: TRBV4-1
CDR3nt: TGCGCCAGCAGCCAAGCGTACTCGGGACCTGAAGCTTTCTTT
CDR3aa: CASSQAYSGPEAFF